A single TCR beta chain is shown here with its context. The data were taken from a study of blood T cell repertoires in COVID-19. J was trimmed by 6 bases and V by 5 bases; bases with no gene match: 13. CDR1 and CDR2 (germline): MNHEY, SVGEGT. This CDR3 region has 16 residues. How the authors handled the data: It was from reference gene primer amplification that nucleated cell counts were estimated. Method: immunoSEQ multiplex PCR; TCRdb's copy keeps in-frame clones and lacks some. V and J calls and clone size are copied from that table; D and trimming were computed from the DNA. The sample has 390,000 or so clones; around 86% are singletons.

The chain employs TRBV6-2 or TRBV6-3 and TRBJ1-2, with TRBD1 matching over 9 bases. Material for sequencing was PBMCs or T cells enriched from blood (not recorded which). The sequence was collected from a woman aged 50 to 60 who had recovered from COVID-19. The CDR3 is CASSATHSGQGHGYTF. DNA of the CDR3: TGTGCCAGCAGTGCCACCCACTCGGGACAGGGCCATGGCTACACCTTC.